These 3 T cell receptor beta chains came from one sample sequenced in a study of blood T cell repertoires in COVID-19. Repertoires were generated with immunoSEQ multiplex PCR, while TCRdb's copy carries only in-frame clones and drops some. Among 310,000 or so clones listed, approximately 87% were seen once. Sequenced input: peripheral blood. These receptors came from a woman aged 45-65 years with active or convalescent COVID-19.

The rearrangement uses TRBV4-2 and TRBJ2-5, with 8 nucleotides matching TRBD1. The trim removed 4 bases at V and 1 base at J, leaving 8 bases unmatched. Germline CDR1 LGHNA, CDR2 YNFKEQ. This CDR3 comprises 16 residues. The CDR3 DNA follows: TGTGCCAGCAGCCCTTACCCCGGACAGGGCCAAGAGACCCAGTACTTC. As protein: CASSPYPGQGQETQYF.

This sequence joins TRBV30 and TRBJ2-7; the D is unclear. The germline V gene encodes CDR1 GTSNPN and CDR2 SVGIG (reference sequence). The length of the CDR3 is 12 residues. Trimming pared 3 bases from V and 2 bases from J, leaving 8 bases between. The CDR3 is CAWRRETYEQYF. The CDR3, as DNA: TGTGCCTGGAGAAGAGAGACCTACGAGCAGTACTTC.

This clone was recorded once. The chain combines TRBV5-5 with TRBJ2-2; perhaps TRBD2 as D (5 bases). CDR3 length equals 16 residues. Germline CDR1 SGHKS, CDR2 YYEKEE (reference sequence). V lost 0 bases and J 0 bases, leaving 9 bases between the germline ends. The CDR3 coding sequence is TGTGCCAGCAGCTTGGGACTACCTTCGAACACCGGGGAGCTGTTTTTT. Translating it yields CASSLGLPSNTGELFF. Drawing the rest from reference TRBV5-5 and TRBJ2-2, the complete variable domain is DAGVTQSPTHLIKTRGQQVTLRCSPISGHKSVSWYQQVLGQGPQFIFQYYEKEERGRGNFPDRFSARQFPNYSSELNVNALLLGDSALYLCASSLGLPSNTGELFFGEGSRLTVL.